The next 17 T cell receptor beta chains were all read from a single sample in a study of blood T cell repertoires in COVID-19. Clones were read by immunoSEQ multiplex PCR, and TCRdb kept only the in-frame ones, dropping some. The profile shows 180,000 or so clones, over 80% of them singletons. Material for sequencing was PBMCs or T cells enriched from blood (not recorded which). Receptors originate from a woman in her fifties or sixties who had recovered from COVID-19.

DNA for the CDR3: TGCGCCAGCAGCCATTTCCGGGACAGGGGGTACGAGCAGTACTTC. Translated, it gives CASSHFRDRGYEQYF. The V and J genes are TRBV4-1 and TRBJ2-7; TRBD1 matches 11 bases. CDR3 length: 15 amino acids. The germline CDR1 and CDR2 sequences are MGHRA and YSYEKL. The ends lost 3 bases at V and 4 bases at J; junction bases unmatched: 5.

The genes are TRBV9 and TRBJ2-7; TRBD1 matches 8 bases. CDR3 size: 15 residues. J was trimmed by 6 bases and V by 2 bases; bases with no gene match: 10. Per the germline V gene, CDR1 is SGDLS and CDR2 is YYNGEE. CDR3 DNA: TGTGCCAGCAGCGTCTCCGGGACAGGAGGTCTCGAGCAGTACTTC. It translates to CASSVSGTGGLEQYF.

V is TRBV11-2 and J is TRBJ1-1; TRBD1 matches 7 bases. CDR3 length equals 15 residues. Germline V gives CDR1 SGHAT, CDR2 FQNNGV. V trimming: 4 bases; J trimming: 2 bases; junction bases outside the gene matches: 7. CDR3 DNA sequence: TGTGCCAGCAGCTCATCAGGGGGAGTTAACACTGAAGCTTTCTTT. Translating it yields CASSSSGGVNTEAFF.

The chain joins TRBV4-1 to TRBJ1-2, with TRBD1 matching 8 bases. CDR3 size: 15 residues. V shed 2 bases, J shed 6 bases, and the junction held 8 bases outside the gene matches. The germline V gene has CDR1 MGHRA and CDR2 YSYEKL. CDR3 DNA sequence: TGCGCCAGCAGCCAAAACACTCAGGGGGCTAATGGCTACACCTTC. Its translation is CASSQNTQGANGYTF.

This sequence joins TRBV19 and TRBJ1-1; 10 bases map to TRBD1. CDR3 length: 15 residues. V lost 3 bases and J lost 10; bases outside the gene matches: 11. Germline V gives CDR1 LNHDA, CDR2 SQIVND (reference sequence). In DNA, the CDR3 is TGTGCCAGTAGTATTACCCCGACAGGGGGCGGGAGAGCTTTCTTT. This encodes CASSITPTGGGRAFF.

V usage is TRBV2 and J usage is TRBJ2-7; 8 nucleotides line up with TRBD1. V was clipped by 6 bases and J by 0 bases; unmatched bases: 4. The CDR3 has 14 residues. Germline lookup yields CDR1 SNHLY and CDR2 FYNNEI. The CDR3 region is CASRGDRFSYEQYF. The DNA for the CDR3 is TGTGCCAGCAGGGGGGACAGGTTCTCCTACGAGCAGTACTTC.

This chain uses TRBV5-1 with TRBJ2-5; TRBD2 is a possible D gene (6 bases). Deletions cut 0 bases from V and 3 bases from J, with 9 bases between. Germline values: CDR1 SGHRS, CDR2 YFSETQ. The CDR3 is 14 amino acids. CDR3 sequence reads: CASSLAGVEETQYF. CDR3 DNA sequence: TGCGCCAGCAGCTTGGCGGGGGTCGAAGAGACCCAGTACTTC.

This chain uses TRBV5-4 with TRBJ2-3; unclear D gene. V was clipped by 4 bases and J by 2 bases, with 11 bases between them. The length of the CDR3 is 14 residues. The germline V gene has CDR1 SGHNT and CDR2 YYREEE (reference sequence). The CDR3 DNA sequence: TGTGCCAGCAGCCCAAACACAAACACAGATACGCAGTATTTT. As protein: CASSPNTNTDTQYF. The variable domain in full, completed from reference TRBV5-4 and TRBJ2-3, reads ETGVTQSPTHLIKTRGQQVTLRCSSQSGHNTVSWYQQALGQGPQFIFQYYREEENGRGNFPPRFSGLQFPNYSSELNVNALELDDSALYLCASSPNTNTDTQYFGPGTRLTVL.

The chain links TRBV18 to TRBJ1-4; D is unresolved. V lost 0 bases and J lost 8, with 13 bases in between. Germline V lookup: CDR1 KGHSH, CDR2 LQKENI. The CDR3 runs to 15 residues. The DNA of the CDR3 is TGTGCCAGCTCACCACCTTCCCTAACGGGGGAAAAACTGTTTTTT. This sequence encodes CASSPPSLTGEKLFF.

The chain couples TRBV3-1 (or the pseudogene TRBV3-2) to TRBJ2-7, with D unclear. The CDR3 runs 12 residues. Germline V lookup: CDR1 LGHDT, CDR2 YNNKEL (reference sequence). Trimming cost V 5 bases and J 12 bases, with 17 bases left between them. CDR3 in DNA: TGTGCCAGCAGCTCATACGAGGCAGATCTGTACTTC. Its translation is CASSSYEADLYF.

This CDR3 is CASSLAGSPGYGYTF. The CDR3 coding sequence is TGTGCCAGTAGTTTAGCCGGGAGCCCAGGCTATGGCTACACCTTC. J is TRBJ1-2 and V is TRBV19; no firm D call. Trimming took off 5 bases at V and 4 bases at J, with 17 bases between the two ends. This CDR3 comprises 15 residues. Per the germline V gene, CDR1 is LNHDA and CDR2 is SQIVND (reference sequence).

The chain employs TRBV6-1 and TRBJ2-7; a possible D gene is TRBD1 (5 bases). This CDR3 is built from 12 residues. Trimming cost V 3 bases and J 12 bases, with 15 bases left between them. Germline V gene data show CDR1 as MNHNS and CDR2 as SASEGT. The DNA of the CDR3 is TGTGCCAGCAGTGAGTATGACAGCAAGGGGTACTTC. Translated: CASSEYDSKGYF.

This rearrangement joins TRBV18 to TRBJ2-3; D unresolved. CDR1 is KGHSH, CDR2 LQKENI, per germline. Trimming left V 8 bases short and J 6 bases short, with 12 bases between. The CDR3 runs 12 residues. The CDR3 spells CASADSRDTQYF. The CDR3 DNA reads as TGTGCCAGCGCCGATAGCCGGGATACGCAGTATTTT.

This clone turned up a few times. The genes are TRBV5-1 and TRBJ1-3, with D possibly being TRBD1 (6 bases). CDR1 and CDR2 (germline): SGHRS, YFSETQ. The CDR3 is 16 residues long. V lost 0 bases to trimming and J lost 2 bases, with 12 bases between them. The CDR3, as DNA: TGCGCCAGCAGCTTGGAAGCCAGGGGTCCTGGAAACACCATATATTTT. Translating it yields CASSLEARGPGNTIYF.

The gene calls are TRBV29-1 and TRBJ2-4, with TRBD2 matching over 7 bases. The CDR3 covers 13 residues. Germline V lookup: CDR1 SQVTM, CDR2 ANQGSEA. The V segment lost 6 bases and the J segment 6 bases; nucleotides outside the gene matches: 8. The CDR3 reads CSVLTGGLNIQYF. DNA for the CDR3: TGCAGCGTCCTAACGGGGGGACTAAACATTCAGTACTTC.

The chain links TRBV14 to TRBJ1-2, with D possibly TRBD1 on 6 matching bases. Trimming removed 0 bases from V and 6 bases from J, with 11 bases in between. Looked up from germline, CDR1 is SGHDN and CDR2 is FVKESK. The CDR3 contains 14 residues. The CDR3 sequence is CASSQDPGDNGYTF. The CDR3 DNA is TGTGCCAGCAGCCAAGATCCAGGGGATAATGGCTACACCTTC.

This chain connects TRBV15 to TRBJ1-2; D unclear. The CDR3 has 12 amino acids. Germline-derived CDR1 and CDR2 are LNHNV and YYDKDF (reference sequence). The ends were cut back, 0 bases at V and 7 bases at J, with 6 bases in the middle. CDR3: CATSRDSGGYTF. The CDR3 bases are TGTGCCACCAGCAGAGATTCCGGTGGCTACACCTTC. Looking up the rest from reference TRBV15 and TRBJ1-2 gives the full variable domain: DAMVIQNPRYQVTQFGKPVTLSCSQTLNHNVMYWYQQKSSQAPKLLFHYYDKDFNNEADTPDNFQSRRPNTSFCFLDIRSPGLGDTAMYLCATSRDSGGYTFGSGTRLTVV.